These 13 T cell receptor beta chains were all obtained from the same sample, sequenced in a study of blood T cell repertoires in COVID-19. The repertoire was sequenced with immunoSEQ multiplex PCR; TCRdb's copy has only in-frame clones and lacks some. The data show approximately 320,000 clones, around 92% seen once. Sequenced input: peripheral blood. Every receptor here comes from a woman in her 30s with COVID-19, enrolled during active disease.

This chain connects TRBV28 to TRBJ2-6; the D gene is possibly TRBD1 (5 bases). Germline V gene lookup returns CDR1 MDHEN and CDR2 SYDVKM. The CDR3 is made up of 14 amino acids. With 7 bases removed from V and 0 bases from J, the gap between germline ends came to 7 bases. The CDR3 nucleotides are TGTGCCAGCAAAGACAGCTCTGGGGCCAACGTCCTGACTTTC. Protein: CASKDSSGANVLTF.

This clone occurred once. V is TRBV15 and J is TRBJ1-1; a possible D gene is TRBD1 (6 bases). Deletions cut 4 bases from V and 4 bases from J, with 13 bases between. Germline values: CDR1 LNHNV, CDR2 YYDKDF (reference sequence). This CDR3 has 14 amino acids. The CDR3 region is CATSKQGGLTEAFF. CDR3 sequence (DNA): TGTGCCACCAGCAAACAGGGCGGGCTCACTGAAGCTTTCTTT. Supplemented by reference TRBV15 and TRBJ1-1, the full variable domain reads DAMVIQNPRYQVTQFGKPVTLSCSQTLNHNVMYWYQQKSSQAPKLLFHYYDKDFNNEADTPDNFQSRRPNTSFCFLDIRSPGLGDTAMYLCATSKQGGLTEAFFGQGTRLTVV.

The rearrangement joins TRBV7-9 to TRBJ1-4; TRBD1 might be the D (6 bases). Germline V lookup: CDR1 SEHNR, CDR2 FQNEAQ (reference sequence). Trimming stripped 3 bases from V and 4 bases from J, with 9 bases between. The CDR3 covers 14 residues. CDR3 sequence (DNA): TGTGCCAGCAGCTTGGACAGCGGTAATGAAAAACTGTTTTTT. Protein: CASSLDSGNEKLFF.

CDR3: CASSLVQAGGPEGVNEQFF. CDR3 sequence (DNA): TGCGCCAGCAGCTTGGTCCAGGCGGGGGGCCCAGAGGGTGTTAATGAGCAGTTCTTC. The chain employs TRBV5-1 and TRBJ2-1; 8 bases match TRBD2. Trimming took 0 bases from V and 7 from J; bases not matched to a gene: 18. The V gene's germline CDR1 is SGHRS and CDR2 YFSETQ. This CDR3 region has 19 residues.

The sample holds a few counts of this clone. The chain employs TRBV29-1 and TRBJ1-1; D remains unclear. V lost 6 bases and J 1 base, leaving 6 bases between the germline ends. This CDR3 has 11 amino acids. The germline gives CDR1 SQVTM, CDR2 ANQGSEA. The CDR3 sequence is CSVPKNTEAFF. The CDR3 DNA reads TGCAGCGTCCCTAAGAACACTGAAGCTTTCTTT.

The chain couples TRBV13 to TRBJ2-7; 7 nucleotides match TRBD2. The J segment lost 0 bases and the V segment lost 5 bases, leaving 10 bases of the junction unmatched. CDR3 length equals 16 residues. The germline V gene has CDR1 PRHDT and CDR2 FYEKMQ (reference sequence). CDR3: CASSPRGERLSYEQYF. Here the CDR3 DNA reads TGTGCCAGCAGCCCCCGGGGGGAGCGGCTCTCCTACGAGCAGTACTTC.

The DNA of the CDR3 is TGTGCCAGCAATTCAGGGTACTCCTACAATGAGCAGTTCTTC. It encodes CASNSGYSYNEQFF. The chain carries TRBV2 and TRBJ2-1; maybe TRBD1 (5 bases). The germline gives CDR1 SNHLY, CDR2 FYNNEI. V lost 7 bases, J lost 0 bases, and 10 bases lay in between. The CDR3 extends over 14 amino acids.

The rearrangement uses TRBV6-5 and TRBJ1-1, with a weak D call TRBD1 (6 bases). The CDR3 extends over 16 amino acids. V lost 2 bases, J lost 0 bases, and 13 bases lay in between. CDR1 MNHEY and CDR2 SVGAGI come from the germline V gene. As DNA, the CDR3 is TGTGCCAGCAGTTACCTATGGACAGATATGAACACTGAAGCTTTCTTT. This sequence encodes CASSYLWTDMNTEAFF.

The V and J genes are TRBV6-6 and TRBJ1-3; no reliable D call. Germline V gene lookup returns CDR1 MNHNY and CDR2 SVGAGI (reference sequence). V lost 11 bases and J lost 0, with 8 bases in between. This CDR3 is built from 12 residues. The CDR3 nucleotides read TGTGCCGCCGGTGACTCTGGAAACACCATATATTTT. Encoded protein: CAAGDSGNTIYF.

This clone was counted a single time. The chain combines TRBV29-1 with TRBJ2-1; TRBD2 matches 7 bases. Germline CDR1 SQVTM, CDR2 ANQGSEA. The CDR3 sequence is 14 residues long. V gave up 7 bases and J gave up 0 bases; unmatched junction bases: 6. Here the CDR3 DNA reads TGCAGCGGTGGCGGGGGTAGCTCCTACAATGAGCAGTTCTTC. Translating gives CSGGGGSSYNEQFF.

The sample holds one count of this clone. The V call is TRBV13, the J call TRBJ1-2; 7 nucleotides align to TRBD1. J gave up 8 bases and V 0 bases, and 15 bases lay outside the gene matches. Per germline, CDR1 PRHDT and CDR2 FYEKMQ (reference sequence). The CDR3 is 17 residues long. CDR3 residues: CASSLGLNFHRGVGYTF. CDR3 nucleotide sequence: TGTGCCAGCAGCTTAGGCCTTAACTTCCACAGGGGTGTCGGCTACACCTTC.

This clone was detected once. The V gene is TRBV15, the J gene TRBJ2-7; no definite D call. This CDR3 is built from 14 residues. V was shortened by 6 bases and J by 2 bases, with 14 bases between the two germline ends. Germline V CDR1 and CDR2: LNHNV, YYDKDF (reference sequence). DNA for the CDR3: TGTGCCACCAGTCTGGATCGGGTTGCCTACGAGCAGTACTTC. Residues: CATSLDRVAYEQYF. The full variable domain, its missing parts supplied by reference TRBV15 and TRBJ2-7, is DAMVIQNPRYQVTQFGKPVTLSCSQTLNHNVMYWYQQKSSQAPKLLFHYYDKDFNNEADTPDNFQSRRPNTSFCFLDIRSPGLGDTAMYLCATSLDRVAYEQYFGPGTRLTVT.

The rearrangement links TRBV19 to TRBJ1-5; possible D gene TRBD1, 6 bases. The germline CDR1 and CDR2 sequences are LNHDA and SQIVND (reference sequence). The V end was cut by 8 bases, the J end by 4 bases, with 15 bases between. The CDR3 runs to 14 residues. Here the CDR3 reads CASRYRELNQPQHF. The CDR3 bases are TGTGCCAGTCGATACAGGGAATTGAATCAGCCCCAGCATTTT.